These 18 T cell receptor beta chains were all obtained from the same sample, sequenced in a study of CD8 T cells in ankylosing spondylitis. Study-level results: Within ankylosing spondylitis blood, a TCR beta motif made up of seven or eight highly homologous variants appeared to be characteristic.

TCRdb processed the 5' RACE reads anew with MiXCR; each CDR3 protein has one entry. This sample yields around 440,000 distinct CDR3 sequences, of which 17% are seen a single time; about 0.94% belongs to the top ten. No antigen has been identified for these receptors. Sequencing was done on a sample of blood, either unsorted or a sorted T cell fraction (not recorded which). Source of these receptors: a male donor with ankylosing spondylitis.

This clonotype was observed a handful of times. This chain uses TRBV6-5 with TRBJ1-5; D unclear. The V end was cut by 0 bases, the J end by 4 bases, with 4 bases between. The CDR3 extends over 13 amino acids. From germline, CDR1 is MNHEY and CDR2 SVGAGI. CDR3: CASSYSRNQPQHF. CDR3 sequence (DNA): TGTGCCAGCAGTTACTCGAGAAATCAGCCCCAGCATTTT.

This clonotype was seen only a few times. The chain has TRBV20-1 and TRBJ2-3; 9 bases are shared with TRBD2. From germline, CDR1 is DFQATT and CDR2 SNEGSKA (reference sequence). This CDR3 is built from 14 residues. V was pared by 4 bases and J by 1 base, with 3 bases of the junction left unmatched. The CDR3 DNA follows: TGCAGTGCTAACCCTAGCGGGGGCACAGATACGCAGTATTTT. Translation gives CSANPSGGTDTQYF.

V is TRBV20-1 and J is TRBJ2-7; D gene ambiguous. The CDR3 is 15 residues long. The ends were cut back, 0 bases at V and 4 bases at J, with 16 bases in the middle. The germline CDR1 and CDR2 sequences are DFQATT and SNEGSKA (reference sequence). CDR3 sequence reads: CSARDPKASPYEQYF. Here the CDR3 DNA reads TGCAGTGCTAGAGATCCGAAGGCCTCTCCTTACGAGCAGTACTTC.

This clonotype was detected a few times. The chain links TRBV20-1 to TRBJ1-2, with a possible D match to TRBD1 (5 bases). V was trimmed by 6 bases and J by 4 bases, leaving 18 bases between them. CDR1 is DFQATT and CDR2 is SNEGSKA in the germline V gene (reference sequence). The CDR3 sequence is 14 residues long. CDR3 bases: TGCAGTGCGGCAGACAGCCGGCGGGGCTATGGCTACACCTTC. Protein sequence: CSAADSRRGYGYTF.

In this sample, this clonotype turned up a few times. The chain recombines TRBV5-1 with TRBJ2-5, with 11 nucleotides matching TRBD2. The CDR3 has 15 amino acids. With V trimmed by 3 bases and J by 3 bases, 4 bases remained unmatched. Germline V gene sequence: CDR1 SGHRS, CDR2 YFSETQ. This chain's CDR3 is CASSSGTSGKETQYF. The CDR3 region has the DNA TGCGCCAGCAGCTCAGGGACTAGCGGAAAAGAGACCCAGTACTTC.

This clonotype was picked up a small number of times. The V and J genes are TRBV20-1 and TRBJ1-2; unclear D gene. There are 13 residues in the CDR3. Germline V CDR1 and CDR2: DFQATT, SNEGSKA (reference sequence). V lost 3 bases and J lost 1, with 9 bases in between. The CDR3 DNA is TGCAGTGCTAGGGGAAAACGTAACTATGGCTACACCTTC. Protein sequence: CSARGKRNYGYTF.

There are a few counts of this clonotype. The gene calls are TRBV6-5 and TRBJ2-2; 10 bases align to TRBD2. The CDR3 is 16 residues long. J lost 4 bases, V lost 0 bases, and 2 bases had no gene match. Germline CDR1 reads MNHEY; CDR2 reads SVGAGI. CDR3 loop: CASSYSGLASTGELFF. The DNA for the CDR3 is TGTGCCAGCAGTTACTCGGGACTAGCGAGCACCGGGGAGCTGTTTTTT.

The chain carries TRBV6-1 and TRBJ2-1; TRBD1 aligns across 7 bases. CDR1 is MNHNS, CDR2 SASEGT, per germline. V lost 8 bases and J lost 9; bases outside the gene matches: 10. The CDR3 consists of 13 residues. This CDR3 is CASARQGRGEQFF. CDR3 DNA sequence: TGTGCCAGCGCCCGACAGGGTAGGGGTGAGCAGTTCTTC.

The sample holds a few counts of this clonotype. V is TRBV7-3 and J is TRBJ2-7; TRBD2 matches 10 bases. The germline CDR1 and CDR2 sequences are SGHTA and FQGTGA. Trimming took 10 bases from V and 2 from J; bases not matched to a gene: 11. This CDR3 contains 15 residues. The CDR3 bases are TGTGCCACCTCCCTACAAGCGGGAGGGCCCTACGAGCAGTACTTC. The encoded protein is CATSLQAGGPYEQYF.

CDR3 sequence (DNA): TGCGCCAGCAGCTTGGCCTCAGGGGGAGTAAACTATGGCTACACCTTC. Residues: CASSLASGGVNYGYTF. The rearrangement uses TRBV5-1 and TRBJ1-2; 7 bases match TRBD1. Germline assignment: CDR1 SGHRS and CDR2 YFSETQ. The CDR3 extends over 16 amino acids. With V trimmed by 0 bases and J by 2 bases, 7 bases remained unmatched.

This chain links TRBV7-9 with TRBJ2-5; TRBD2 aligns across 12 bases. Losses at the gene ends were 4 bases for V and 4 bases for J; bases not matched to a gene: 1. The CDR3 consists of 14 residues. Looked up from germline, CDR1 is SEHNR and CDR2 is FQNEAQ (reference sequence). CDR3 sequence: CASSSSGRGETQYF. Written as DNA, the CDR3 is TGTGCCAGCAGCTCTAGCGGGAGGGGAGAGACCCAGTACTTC.

This clonotype was recorded a few times. The chain is built from TRBV20-1 and TRBJ2-1; TRBD2 matches 12 bases. The germline V gene has CDR1 DFQATT and CDR2 SNEGSKA (reference sequence). The length of the CDR3 is 14 residues. The V segment lost 8 bases and the J segment 8 bases; nucleotides outside the gene matches: 10. The CDR3 region is CSPTETSGSHEQFF. CDR3 in DNA: TGCAGTCCGACTGAGACTAGCGGGAGTCATGAGCAGTTCTTC.

The table lists this clonotype with many counts. The V gene is TRBV29-1, the J gene TRBJ2-5; TRBD1 matches 7 bases. The V gene's germline CDR1 is SQVTM and CDR2 ANQGSEA. The CDR3 spans 14 residues. V dropped 6 bases and J dropped 2; count of bases not matched to a gene: 9. The CDR3 loop is CSVAGTAAQETQYF. As DNA, the CDR3 is TGCAGCGTGGCTGGGACAGCTGCTCAAGAGACCCAGTACTTC.

This clonotype has more than one count but fewer than ten. Sequence at one end of the junction differs from germline and may be a read error. The chain is built from TRBV20-1 and TRBJ1-2; 10 bases line up with TRBD1. This CDR3 is 16 amino acids long. CDR1 is DFQATT and CDR2 is SNEGSKA in the germline V gene (reference sequence). CDR3 sequence reads: CSARDPRQGAKYGYTF. The CDR3 coding sequence is TGCAGTGCTAGAGACCCCCGACAGGGGGCTAAATATGGCTACACCTTC.

This clonotype was seen only a few times. V usage is TRBV6-5 and J usage is TRBJ1-1; D is undetermined. V was trimmed by 0 bases and J by 0 bases, leaving 8 bases between them. Germline V lookup: CDR1 MNHEY, CDR2 SVGAGI. The CDR3 contains 15 residues. CDR3 nucleotide sequence: TGTGCCAGCAGTTACTCGGCAGGTATGAACACTGAAGCTTTCTTT. Translated, it gives CASSYSAGMNTEAFF.

The table lists this clonotype with a few counts. This rearrangement joins TRBV18 to TRBJ1-5, with D possibly being TRBD1 (5 bases). The germline CDR1 and CDR2 sequences are KGHSH and LQKENI. V was cut by 2 bases and J by 2 bases, with 13 bases left in between. The CDR3 contains 16 residues. The CDR3 region has the DNA TGTGCCAGCTCACCAGGAGGGGCTCGGGGCAATCAGCCCCAGCATTTT. It encodes CASSPGGARGNQPQHF.

As concerns this clonotype: One end of the junction does not line up with germline, which may come from a read error. This chain links TRBV12-3 or TRBV12-4 with TRBJ2-1; a possible D gene is TRBD1 (6 bases). The CDR3 length is 13 residues. CDR3 bases: TGTGCCGGCAGCGGACAGATCTACAATGAGCAGTTCTTC. This sequence encodes CAGSGQIYNEQFF.

This clonotype occurred a few times. The chain couples TRBV5-1 to TRBJ2-3, with 9 bases lining up with TRBD2. After removal of 0 bases from V and 7 bases from J, the junction contained 3 bases not matched to a gene. The CDR3 has 14 amino acids. Germline CDR1 and CDR2: SGHRS and YFSETQ. CDR3 loop: CASSLGTSVNTQYF. CDR3 coding DNA: TGCGCCAGCAGCTTGGGGACTAGCGTGAATACGCAGTATTTT.